What follows describes a single TCR beta chain. The data were obtained in a study of control samples from healthy donors and cancer patients. CDR1 is SGHDN and CDR2 is FVKESK in the germline V gene. The CDR3 is 16 amino acids. Trimming cost V 4 bases and J 3 bases, with 18 bases left between them. Repertoires were generated with immunoSEQ multiplex PCR, while TCRdb's copy carries only in-frame clones and drops some. The table includes 100,000 or so clones, more than 75% detected once. The sequence was obtained from a woman aged 60-70 years in good health. The sequencing sample was made of blood. V and J are TRBV14 and TRBJ2-5; a possible D gene is TRBD2 (5 bases). This chain's CDR3 is CASSPGNFEFEETQYF. CDR3 bases: TGTGCCAGCAGCCCCGGGAACTTCGAATTTGAAGAGACCCAGTACTTC. The whole variable domain, remainder taken from reference TRBV14 and TRBJ2-5, is EAGVTQFPSHSVIEKGQTVTLRCDPISGHDNLYWYRRVMGKEIKFLLHFVKESKQDESGMPNNRFLAERTGGTYSTLKVQPAELEDSGVYFCASSPGNFEFEETQYFGPGTRLLVL.